This T cell receptor (beta chain) is from a study of siplizumab effects on memory and regulatory T cells. Study findings and constraints: Proliferating Tregs in siplizumab cultures were never verified as suppressive. Siplizumab gave mappable alloreactive CD4+ clones an average Treg-derived fraction of roughly 72%, against roughly 29% in controls. Alloreactive sequences whose origin lay in unstimulated CD4+ memory cells were significantly reduced by siplizumab. The diversity of naive T cells seemed greater than that of memory cells, and their alloresponse contribution seemed major.

Comment on this clone: Its antigen remains unidentified.

Method: immunoSEQ multiplex PCR; TCRdb's copy keeps in-frame clones and lacks some. This sample has about 98,000 clones, with about 90% found just once. The CDR3 length is 13 residues. Germline V gene data show CDR1 as MNHEY and CDR2 as SVGAGI. The germline V and J ends were trimmed by 5 bases and 4 bases, with 12 bases remaining between them. Sequenced sample: CD4+ T cells sorted from blood. The clonotype originates from a human donor in good health. The chain uses TRBV6-5 and TRBJ2-7; D possibly matches TRBD1 or TRBD2 (5 bases each). The CDR3 region is CASSRGPGYEQYF. In nucleotides, the CDR3 is TGTGCCAGCAGTCGGGGACCCGGTTACGAGCAGTACTTC.